This T cell receptor beta chain was obtained from a study of T cells in Graves' hyperthyroidism and ophthalmopathy. RNA transcripts gave rise to amplified TCR beta CDR3 regions. The study used the HTBI primer set for a first-round RT-PCR of the TCR CDR3. From the multiplex PCR reads, TCRdb called clonotypes with MiXCR, one entry per CDR3 protein. Here the sample spans under 650,000 distinct CDR3 sequences, roughly 16% being singletons. This clonotype has a count of ten or more. Its antigen is as yet unknown. The CDR3 spans 12 residues. Trimming removed 6 bases at V and 6 bases at J, with 9 bases between. Germline V gene lookup returns CDR1 SGHTA and CDR2 FQGTGA. Patients showing uncontrolled infection, other autoimmune disease, pregnancy or lactation were ineligible. Used for diagnoses were clinical symptoms, serum thyroxine and TRAb, thyroid ultrasound and orbital computed tomography. Regarding the study as a whole: Blood held most thyroid clonotypes expanded above 0.001 frequency. Ophthalmopathy was told apart from stable hyperthyroidism by a 13 V-J model.

Sample: blood. V usage is TRBV7-3 and J usage is TRBJ2-1; D gene ambiguous. This receptor was obtained from a woman aged 30 to 39 with Graves' hyperthyroidism. CDR3 sequence (DNA): TGTGCCAGCAGTAGAGCAGGCAATGAGCAGTTCTTC. Its translation: CASSRAGNEQFF.